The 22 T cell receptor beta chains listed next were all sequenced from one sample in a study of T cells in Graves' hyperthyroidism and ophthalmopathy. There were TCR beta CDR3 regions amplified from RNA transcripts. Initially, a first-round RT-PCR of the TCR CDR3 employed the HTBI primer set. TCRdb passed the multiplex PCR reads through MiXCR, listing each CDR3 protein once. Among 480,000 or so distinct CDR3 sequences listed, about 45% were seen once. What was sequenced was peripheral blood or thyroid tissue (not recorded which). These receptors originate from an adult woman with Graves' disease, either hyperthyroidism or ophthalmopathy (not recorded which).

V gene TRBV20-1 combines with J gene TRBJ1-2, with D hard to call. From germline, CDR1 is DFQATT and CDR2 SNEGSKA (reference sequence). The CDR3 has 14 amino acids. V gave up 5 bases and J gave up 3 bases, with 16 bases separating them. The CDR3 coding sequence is TGCAGTGCTGGCTCTAGCGGGAGGGACTATGGCTACACCTTC. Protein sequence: CSAGSSGRDYGYTF.

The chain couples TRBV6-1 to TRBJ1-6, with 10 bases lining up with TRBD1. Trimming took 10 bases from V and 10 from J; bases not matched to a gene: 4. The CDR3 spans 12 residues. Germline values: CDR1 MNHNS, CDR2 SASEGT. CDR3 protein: CATEGQGSPLHF. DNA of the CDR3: TGTGCCACCGAGGGACAGGGGTCACCCCTCCACTTT.

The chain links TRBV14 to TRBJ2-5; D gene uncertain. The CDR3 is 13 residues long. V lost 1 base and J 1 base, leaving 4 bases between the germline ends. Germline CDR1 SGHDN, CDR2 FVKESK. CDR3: CASSQAAQETQYF. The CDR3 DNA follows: TGTGCCAGCAGCCAAGCAGCCCAAGAGACCCAGTACTTC.

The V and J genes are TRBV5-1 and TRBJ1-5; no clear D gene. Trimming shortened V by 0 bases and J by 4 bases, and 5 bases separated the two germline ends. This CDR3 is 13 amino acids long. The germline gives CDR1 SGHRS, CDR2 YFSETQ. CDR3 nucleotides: TGCGCCAGCAGCTTGGACGATAATCAGCCCCAGCATTTT. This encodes CASSLDDNQPQHF.

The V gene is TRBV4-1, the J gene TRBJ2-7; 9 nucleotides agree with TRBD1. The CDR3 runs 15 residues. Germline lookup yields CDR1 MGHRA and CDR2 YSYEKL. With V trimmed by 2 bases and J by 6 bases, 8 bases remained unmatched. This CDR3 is CASSQLGTGRREQYF. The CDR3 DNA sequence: TGCGCCAGCAGCCAACTCGGGACAGGGAGGCGCGAGCAGTACTTC.

The CDR3 region is CAISEGAGDTEAFF. CDR3 sequence (DNA): TGTGCCATCAGTGAGGGAGCCGGGGACACTGAAGCTTTCTTT. The chain links TRBV10-3 to TRBJ1-1, with D hard to call. The V end lost 2 bases, the J end lost 3 bases, and 10 bases lay between the germline ends. The CDR3 is made up of 14 amino acids. The germline CDR1 and CDR2 sequences are ENHRY and SYGVKD.

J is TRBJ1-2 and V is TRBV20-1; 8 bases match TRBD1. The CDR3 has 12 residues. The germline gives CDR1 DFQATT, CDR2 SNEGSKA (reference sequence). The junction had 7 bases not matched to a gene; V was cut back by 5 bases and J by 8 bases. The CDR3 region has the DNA TGCAGTGCTGTCAGGGGGCTTGAAGGCTACACCTTC. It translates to CSAVRGLEGYTF.

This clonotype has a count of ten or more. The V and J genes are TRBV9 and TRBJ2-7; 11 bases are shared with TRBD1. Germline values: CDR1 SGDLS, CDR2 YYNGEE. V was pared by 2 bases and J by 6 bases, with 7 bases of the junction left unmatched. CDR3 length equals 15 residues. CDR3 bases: TGTGCCAGCAGCGTTGCCGGACAGGGGGCGGTCGAGCAGTACTTC. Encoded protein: CASSVAGQGAVEQYF.

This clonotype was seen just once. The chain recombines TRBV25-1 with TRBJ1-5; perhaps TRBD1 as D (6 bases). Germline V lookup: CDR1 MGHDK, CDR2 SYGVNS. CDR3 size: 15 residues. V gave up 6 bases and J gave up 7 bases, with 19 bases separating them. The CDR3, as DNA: TGTGCCAGCAGCCGCGGGCACAGGGTCTGGCAGCCCCAGCATTTT. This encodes CASSRGHRVWQPQHF.

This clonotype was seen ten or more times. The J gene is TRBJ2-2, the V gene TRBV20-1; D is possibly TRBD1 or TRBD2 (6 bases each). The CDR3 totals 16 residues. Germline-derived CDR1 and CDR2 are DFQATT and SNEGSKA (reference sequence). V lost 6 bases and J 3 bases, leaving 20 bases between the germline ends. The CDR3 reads CSAKHPGGADTGELFF. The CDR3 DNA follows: TGCAGTGCGAAACACCCCGGGGGCGCGGACACCGGGGAGCTGTTTTTT.

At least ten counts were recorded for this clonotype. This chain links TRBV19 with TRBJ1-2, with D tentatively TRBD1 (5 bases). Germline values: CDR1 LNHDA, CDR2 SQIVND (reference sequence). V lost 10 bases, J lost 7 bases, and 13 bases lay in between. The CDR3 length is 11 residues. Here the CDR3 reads CATRWGSGYTF. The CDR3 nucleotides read TGTGCCACCAGATGGGGGTCTGGCTACACCTTC.

The CDR3 nucleotides are TGTGCCAGCAGCCAGGCGGGATCTAGACGCTATGGCTACACCTTC. This translates into CASSQAGSRRYGYTF. This chain uses TRBV14 with TRBJ1-2; D remains unclear. The CDR3 runs to 15 residues. Germline V CDR1 and CDR2: SGHDN, FVKESK. V was trimmed by 3 bases and J by 4 bases, leaving 15 bases between them.

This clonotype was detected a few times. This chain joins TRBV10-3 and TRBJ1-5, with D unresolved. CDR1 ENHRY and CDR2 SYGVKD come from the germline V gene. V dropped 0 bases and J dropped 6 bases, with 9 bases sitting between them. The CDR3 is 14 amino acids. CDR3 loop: CAISESMVAQPQHF. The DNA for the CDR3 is TGTGCCATCAGTGAGTCGATGGTGGCTCAGCCCCAGCATTTT.

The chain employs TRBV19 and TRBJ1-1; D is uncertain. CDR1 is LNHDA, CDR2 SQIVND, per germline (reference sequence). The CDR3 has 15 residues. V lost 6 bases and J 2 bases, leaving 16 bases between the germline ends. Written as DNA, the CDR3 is TGTGCCAGTAGAGAGTTCGGTGGGCTTAACACTGAAGCTTTCTTT. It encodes CASREFGGLNTEAFF.

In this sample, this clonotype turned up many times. CDR3 sequence reads: CASSLYLTGAETQYF. The CDR3 DNA is TGTGCCAGCAGCTTGTACCTGACAGGGGCAGAGACCCAGTACTTC. This sequence joins TRBV5-6 and TRBJ2-5, with TRBD1 identical over 8 bases. Trimming cost V 1 base and J 4 bases; bases outside gene matches: 6. The CDR3 has 15 residues. The germline V gene encodes CDR1 SGHDT and CDR2 YYEEEE. The variable domain in full, completed from reference TRBV5-6 and TRBJ2-5, reads DAGVTQSPTHLIKTRGQQVTLRCSPKSGHDTVSWYQQALGQGPQFIFQYYEEEERQRGNFPDRFSGHQFPNYSSELNVNALLLGDSALYLCASSLYLTGAETQYFGPGTRLLVL.

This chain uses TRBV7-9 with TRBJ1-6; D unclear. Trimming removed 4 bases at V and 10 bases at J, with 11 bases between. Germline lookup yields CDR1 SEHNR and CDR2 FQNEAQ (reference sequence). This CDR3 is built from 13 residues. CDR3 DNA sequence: TGTGCCAGCAGCTCTGACGGGGAATCACCCCTCCACTTT. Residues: CASSSDGESPLHF.

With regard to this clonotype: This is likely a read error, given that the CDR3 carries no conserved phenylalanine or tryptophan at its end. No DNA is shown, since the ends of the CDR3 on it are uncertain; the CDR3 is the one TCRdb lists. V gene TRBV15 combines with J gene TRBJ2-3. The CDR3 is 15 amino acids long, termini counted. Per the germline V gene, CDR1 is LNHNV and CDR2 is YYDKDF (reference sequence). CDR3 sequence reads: CATSRDSASTDTQMS.

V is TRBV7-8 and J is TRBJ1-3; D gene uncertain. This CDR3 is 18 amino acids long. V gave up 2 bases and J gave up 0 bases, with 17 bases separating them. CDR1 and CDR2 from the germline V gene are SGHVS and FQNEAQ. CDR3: CASSLTTPVPNSGNTIYF. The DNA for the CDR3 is TGTGCCAGCAGCTTAACTACACCCGTCCCGAACTCTGGAAACACCATATATTTT.

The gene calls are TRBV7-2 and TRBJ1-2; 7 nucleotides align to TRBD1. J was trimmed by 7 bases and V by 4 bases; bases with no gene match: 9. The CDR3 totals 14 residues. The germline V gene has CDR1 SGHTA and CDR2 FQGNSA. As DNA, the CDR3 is TGTGCCAGCAGCTACCAGGGGGAGCCGGCTGGCTACACCTTC. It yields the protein CASSYQGEPAGYTF.

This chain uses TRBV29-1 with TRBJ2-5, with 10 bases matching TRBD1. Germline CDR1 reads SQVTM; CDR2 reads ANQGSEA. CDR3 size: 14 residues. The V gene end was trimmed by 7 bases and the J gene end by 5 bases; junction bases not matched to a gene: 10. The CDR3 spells CSASRDRGRETQYF. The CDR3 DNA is TGCAGCGCTAGCCGGGACAGGGGAAGGGAGACCCAGTACTTC.

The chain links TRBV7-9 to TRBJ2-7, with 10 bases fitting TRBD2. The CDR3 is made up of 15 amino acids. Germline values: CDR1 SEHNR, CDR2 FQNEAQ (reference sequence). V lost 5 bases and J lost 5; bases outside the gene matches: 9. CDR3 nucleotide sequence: TGTGCCAGCAGCCCACCGGGACTAGCGAACGACGAGCAGTACTTC. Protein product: CASSPPGLANDEQYF.

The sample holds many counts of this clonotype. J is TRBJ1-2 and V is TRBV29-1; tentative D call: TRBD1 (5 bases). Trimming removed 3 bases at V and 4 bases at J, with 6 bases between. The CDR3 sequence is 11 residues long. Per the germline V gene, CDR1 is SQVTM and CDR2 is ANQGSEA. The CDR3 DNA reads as TGCAGCGTTGACGGGACCTATGGCTACACCTTC. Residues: CSVDGTYGYTF.